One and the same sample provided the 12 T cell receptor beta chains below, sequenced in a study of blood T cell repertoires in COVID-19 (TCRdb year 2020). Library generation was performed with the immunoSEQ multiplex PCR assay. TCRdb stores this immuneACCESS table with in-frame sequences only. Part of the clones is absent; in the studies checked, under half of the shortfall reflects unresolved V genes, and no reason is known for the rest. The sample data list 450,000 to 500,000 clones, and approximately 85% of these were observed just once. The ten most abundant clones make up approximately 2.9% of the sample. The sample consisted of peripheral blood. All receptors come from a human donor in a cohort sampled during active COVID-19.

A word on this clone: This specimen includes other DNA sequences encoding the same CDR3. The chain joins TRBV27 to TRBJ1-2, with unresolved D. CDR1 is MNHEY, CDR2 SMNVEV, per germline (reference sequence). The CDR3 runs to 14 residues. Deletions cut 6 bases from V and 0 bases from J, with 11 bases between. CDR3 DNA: TGTGCCAGCAGCCTCCGAGGAACTAACTATGGCTACACCTTC. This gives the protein CASSLRGTNYGYTF.

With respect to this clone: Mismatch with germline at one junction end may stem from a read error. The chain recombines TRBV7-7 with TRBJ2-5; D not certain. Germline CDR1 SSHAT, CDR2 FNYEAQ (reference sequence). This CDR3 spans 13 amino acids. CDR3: CASSLNSRETQYF. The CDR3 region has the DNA TGTGCTAGCAGCTTAAACTCGCGAGAGACCCAGTACTTC.

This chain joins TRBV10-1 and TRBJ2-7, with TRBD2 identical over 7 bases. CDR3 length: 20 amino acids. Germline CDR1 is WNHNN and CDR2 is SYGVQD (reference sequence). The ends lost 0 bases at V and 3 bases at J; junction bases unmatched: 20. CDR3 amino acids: CASSESFGGNPRGSHYEQYF. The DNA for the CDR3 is TGCGCCAGCAGTGAGTCCTTCGGGGGGAACCCGAGGGGTAGTCACTACGAGCAGTACTTC.

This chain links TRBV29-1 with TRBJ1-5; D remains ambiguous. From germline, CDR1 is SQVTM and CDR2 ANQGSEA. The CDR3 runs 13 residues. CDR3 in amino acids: CRARQALYQPQHF. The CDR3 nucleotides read TGCAGGGCGCGGCAGGCCCTTTATCAGCCCCAGCATTTT.

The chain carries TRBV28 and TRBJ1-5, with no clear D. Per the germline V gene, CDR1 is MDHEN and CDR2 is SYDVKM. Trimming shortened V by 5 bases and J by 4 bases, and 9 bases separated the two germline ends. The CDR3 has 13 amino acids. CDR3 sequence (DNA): TGTGCCAGCAGTCCCACCGGGAATCAGCCCCAGCATTTT. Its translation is CASSPTGNQPQHF.

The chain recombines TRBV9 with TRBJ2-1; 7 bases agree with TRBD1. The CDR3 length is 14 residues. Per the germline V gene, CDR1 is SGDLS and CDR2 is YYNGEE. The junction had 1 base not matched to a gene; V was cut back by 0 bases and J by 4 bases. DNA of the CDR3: TGTGCCAGCAGCGTAGCACAGGGGTACAATGAGCAGTTCTTC. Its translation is CASSVAQGYNEQFF.

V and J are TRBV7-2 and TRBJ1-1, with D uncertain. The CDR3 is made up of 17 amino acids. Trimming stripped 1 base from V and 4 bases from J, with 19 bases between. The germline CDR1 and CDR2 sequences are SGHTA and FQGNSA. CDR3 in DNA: TGTGCCAGCAGCTTAGACTTTCGGTCTCTCTGGAGCACTGAAGCTTTCTTT. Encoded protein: CASSLDFRSLWSTEAFF.

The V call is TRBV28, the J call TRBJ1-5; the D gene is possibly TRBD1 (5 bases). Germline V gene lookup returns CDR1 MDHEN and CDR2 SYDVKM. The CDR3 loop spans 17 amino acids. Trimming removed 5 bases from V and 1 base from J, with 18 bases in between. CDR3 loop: CASSLETGPTSNQPQHF. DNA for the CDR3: TGTGCCAGCAGTCTAGAAACAGGACCGACGAGCAATCAGCCCCAGCATTTT.

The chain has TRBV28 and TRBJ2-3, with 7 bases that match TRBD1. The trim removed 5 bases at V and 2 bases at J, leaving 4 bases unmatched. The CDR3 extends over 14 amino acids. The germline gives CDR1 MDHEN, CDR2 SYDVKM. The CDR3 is CASSPGQDTDTQYF. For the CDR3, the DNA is TGTGCCAGCAGTCCCGGACAGGACACAGATACGCAGTATTTT.

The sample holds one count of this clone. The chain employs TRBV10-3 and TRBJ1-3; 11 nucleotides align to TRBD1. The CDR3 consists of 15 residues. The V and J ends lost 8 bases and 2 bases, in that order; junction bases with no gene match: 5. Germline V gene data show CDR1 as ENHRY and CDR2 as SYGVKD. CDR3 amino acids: CAIGTGGIAGNTIYF. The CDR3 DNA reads TGTGCCATCGGGACAGGGGGGATTGCTGGAAACACCATATATTTT.

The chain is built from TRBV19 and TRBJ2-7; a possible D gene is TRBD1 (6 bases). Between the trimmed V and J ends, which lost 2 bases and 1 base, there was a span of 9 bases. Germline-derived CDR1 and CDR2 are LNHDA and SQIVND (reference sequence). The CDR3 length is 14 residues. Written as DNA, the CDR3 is TGTGCCAGTAGTATAAGACAGGAATCCTACGAGCAGTACTTC. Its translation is CASSIRQESYEQYF.

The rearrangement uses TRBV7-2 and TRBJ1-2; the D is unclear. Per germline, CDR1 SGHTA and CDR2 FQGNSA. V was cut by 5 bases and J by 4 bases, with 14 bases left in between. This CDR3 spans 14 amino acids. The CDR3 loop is CASSPSLASYGYTF. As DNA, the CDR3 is TGTGCCAGCAGCCCCTCATTAGCGAGCTATGGCTACACCTTC.